This T cell receptor beta chain was identified during a study of CD8 T cells in Susac syndrome. Study-wide results and limits: The authors acknowledged that the study's TCR sequencing and HLA analysis involved relatively few individuals. Expansion of clones was not seen in the CD4+ T cell repertoires of Susac syndrome.

Concerning this clonotype itself: As yet, its antigen is unknown.

Random hexamers were used to reverse transcribe about 0.45 to 1 ug of RNA. TCRdb called the immunoSEQ multiplex PCR reads again in MiXCR, with one record for every CDR3 protein. The table includes over 120,000 distinct CDR3 sequences, 95% detected once. From germline, CDR1 is SGHDN and CDR2 FVKESK. J was trimmed by 6 bases and V by 4 bases; bases with no gene match: 6. The CDR3 spans 14 residues. TCR beta sequencing covered blood CD8+ and CD4+ T cells. Isolation of CD8+ and CD4+ T cells was performed negatively, whereas enrichment of TEMRA cells was done by FACS. Sequenced material: CD4+ T cells from PBMCs. V usage is TRBV14 and J usage is TRBJ2-1; 7 nucleotides agree with TRBD1. The TCR comes from a human donor with Susac syndrome. The CDR3 loop reads CASSLDRAVNEQFF. CDR3 sequence (DNA): TGTGCCAGCAGCCTTGACAGGGCGGTCAATGAGCAGTTCTTC. The full variable domain, its missing parts supplied by reference TRBV14 and TRBJ2-1, is EAGVTQFPSHSVIEKGQTVTLRCDPISGHDNLYWYRRVMGKEIKFLLHFVKESKQDESGMPNNRFLAERTGGTYSTLKVQPAELEDSGVYFCASSLDRAVNEQFFGPGTRLTVL.